These 26 T cell receptor beta chains share one sample of origin, sequenced in a study of T cell clones after liver transplantation. Some clones are missing from TCRdb's copy, which holds only in-frame ones; the method was immunoSEQ multiplex PCR. Seen here are 49,000 or so clones, roughly 71% observed once, and the top ten hold about 10%. The sequenced sample was CD4+ T cells from blood, obtained around 54 months after liver transplant. Source of these receptors: a human patient who received a liver transplant. The graft donor may account for some of the T cells.

This clone was recorded once. The chain is built from TRBV30 and TRBJ2-2; either TRBD1 or TRBD2 may supply D (5 bases each). Germline assignment: CDR1 GTSNPN and CDR2 SVGIG (reference sequence). This CDR3 region has 18 residues. Here the CDR3 reads CARRILPRGRGNTGELFF. The CDR3, as DNA: TGTGCTCGAAGAATTCTCCCACGGGGCCGGGGGAACACCGGGGAGCTGTTTTTT.

The V and J genes are TRBV11-2 and TRBJ2-1; D ambiguous. The ends were cut back, 3 bases at V and 8 bases at J, with 14 bases in the middle. This CDR3 has 14 amino acids. The germline V gene encodes CDR1 SGHAT and CDR2 FQNNGV. CDR3 protein: CASSFGTVLDEQFF. CDR3 DNA sequence: TGTGCCAGCAGCTTTGGAACCGTGTTGGATGAGCAGTTCTTC.

This clone was counted only a few times. This chain joins TRBV7-8 and TRBJ2-3; D gene unclear. V was trimmed by 5 bases and J by 2 bases, leaving 20 bases between them. This CDR3 is 17 amino acids long. The germline V gene has CDR1 SGHVS and CDR2 FQNEAQ. In nucleotides, the CDR3 is TGTGCCAGCAGCCTTAGATCTCAGGCCGGTAACACAGATACGCAGTATTTT. Its translation: CASSLRSQAGNTDTQYF.

The chain joins TRBV19 to TRBJ2-1, with 7 nucleotides matching TRBD1. The CDR3 consists of 16 residues. Per the germline V gene, CDR1 is LNHDA and CDR2 is SQIVND (reference sequence). The trim removed 5 bases at V and 4 bases at J, leaving 11 bases unmatched. The chain's CDR3 is CASSLPRGFSYNEQFF. DNA for the CDR3: TGTGCCAGTAGTCTCCCCAGGGGGTTTTCGTACAATGAGCAGTTCTTC. Drawing the rest from reference TRBV19 and TRBJ2-1, the complete variable domain is DGGITQSPKYLFRKEGQNVTLSCEQNLNHDAMYWYRQDPGQGLRLIYYSQIVNDFQKGDIAEGYSVSREKKESFPLTVTSAQKNPTAFYLCASSLPRGFSYNEQFFGPGTRLTVL.

The chain joins TRBV7-2 to TRBJ2-1; D uncertain. Germline loops: CDR1 SGHTA, CDR2 FQGNSA. Trimming stripped 0 bases from V and 0 bases from J, with 12 bases between. The CDR3 contains 17 residues. The CDR3 loop is CASSLAPGRSSYNEQFF. The CDR3 DNA reads as TGTGCCAGCAGCTTAGCGCCTGGCAGAAGCTCCTACAATGAGCAGTTCTTC.

V is TRBV10-3 and J is TRBJ2-6; 7 positions agree with TRBD1. J gave up 4 bases and V 0 bases, and 6 bases lay outside the gene matches. This CDR3 contains 17 residues. Germline V gene data show CDR1 as ENHRY and CDR2 as SYGVKD. Here the CDR3 DNA reads TGTGCCATCAGTGAGTCAGAGGGGGCGCAAGGGGCCAACGTCCTGACTTTC. Translation gives CAISESEGAQGANVLTF.

This sequence joins TRBV29-1 and TRBJ1-1; D is unclear. CDR1 SQVTM and CDR2 ANQGSEA come from the germline V gene. The CDR3 contains 13 residues. Trimming removed 3 bases from V and 7 bases from J, with 15 bases in between. CDR3 in amino acids: CSVDFGVEGEAFF. For the CDR3, the DNA is TGCAGCGTTGACTTCGGGGTGGAGGGTGAAGCTTTCTTT. Full variable domain (rest looked up from reference TRBV29-1 and TRBJ1-1): SAVISQKPSRDICQRGTSLTIQCQVDSQVTMMFWYRQQPGQSLTLIATANQGSEATYESGFVIDKFPISRPNLTFSTLTVSNMSPEDSSIYLCSVDFGVEGEAFFGQGTRLTVV.

This chain links TRBV11-3 with TRBJ1-4, with no clear D. The CDR3 totals 14 residues. CDR1 is SGHNT and CDR2 is YENEEA in the germline V gene. Deletions cut 0 bases from V and 4 bases from J, with 6 bases between. The CDR3: CASSLEDGNEKLFF. The DNA for the CDR3 is TGTGCCAGCAGCTTAGAGGACGGTAATGAAAAACTGTTTTTT.

Details on this clone: This sample also contains other DNA sequences that code for the same CDR3. The chain links TRBV11-2 to TRBJ2-3, with TRBD2 identical over 10 bases. Trimming took 1 base from V and 5 from J; bases not matched to a gene: 3. Germline CDR1 reads SGHAT; CDR2 reads FQNNGV. This CDR3 comprises 15 residues. CDR3 DNA sequence: TGTGCCAGCAGCTTAGGAGCTAGCGGGGGAGATACGCAGTATTTT. The encoded protein is CASSLGASGGDTQYF.

The CDR3 nucleotides are TGTGCCAGCAGCTTCACTTCGGTAAGCGGCTACACCTTC. Translated, it gives CASSFTSVSGYTF. V and J are TRBV5-4 and TRBJ1-2; D gene ambiguous. This CDR3 comprises 13 residues. Trimming pared 2 bases from V and 8 bases from J, leaving 13 bases between. Germline V gene data show CDR1 as SGHNT and CDR2 as YYREEE (reference sequence). The full variable domain, completed using reference TRBV5-4 and TRBJ1-2, is ETGVTQSPTHLIKTRGQQVTLRCSSQSGHNTVSWYQQALGQGPQFIFQYYREEENGRGNFPPRFSGLQFPNYSSELNVNALELDDSALYLCASSFTSVSGYTFGSGTRLTVV.

The genes are TRBV7-2 and TRBJ2-5; unclear D gene. The germline V and J ends were trimmed by 4 bases and 5 bases, with 8 bases remaining between them. This CDR3 is built from 12 residues. Germline CDR1 SGHTA, CDR2 FQGNSA. The CDR3 loop is CASSSDSETQYF. DNA of the CDR3: TGTGCCAGCAGCTCTGACTCGGAGACCCAGTACTTC.

The chain carries TRBV7-2 and TRBJ2-7; 12 nucleotides match TRBD1. This CDR3 contains 15 residues. CDR1 and CDR2 from the germline V gene are SGHTA and FQGNSA. V shed 5 bases, J shed 7 bases, and the junction held 9 bases outside the gene matches. This chain's CDR3 is CASSVGQGALGEQYF. CDR3 nucleotides: TGTGCCAGCAGCGTGGGACAGGGGGCGCTGGGGGAGCAGTACTTC.

The rearrangement links TRBV15 to TRBJ2-4; D tentatively fits TRBD1 or TRBD2 (5 bases each). The CDR3 spans 15 residues. Trimming removed 0 bases from V and 1 base from J, with 7 bases in between. The V gene's germline CDR1 is LNHNV and CDR2 YYDKDF (reference sequence). CDR3 coding DNA: TGTGCCACCAGCAGAGATCGGGACGCCAAAAACATTCAGTACTTC. This translates into CATSRDRDAKNIQYF. Variable domain in full (rest from reference TRBV15 and TRBJ2-4): DAMVIQNPRYQVTQFGKPVTLSCSQTLNHNVMYWYQQKSSQAPKLLFHYYDKDFNNEADTPDNFQSRRPNTSFCFLDIRSPGLGDTAMYLCATSRDRDAKNIQYFGAGTRLSVL.

This sequence joins TRBV2 and TRBJ1-5, with D hard to call. The germline V and J ends were trimmed by 7 bases and 3 bases, with 16 bases remaining between them. The CDR3 has 15 residues. CDR1 SNHLY and CDR2 FYNNEI come from the germline V gene. CDR3 residues: CASMGRVNFNQPQHF. The CDR3 DNA is TGTGCCAGCATGGGGAGGGTAAACTTCAATCAGCCCCAGCATTTT.

This chain joins TRBV19 and TRBJ1-6; no firm D call. CDR1 and CDR2 from the germline V gene are LNHDA and SQIVND (reference sequence). V was cut by 3 bases and J by 9 bases, with 9 bases left in between. The CDR3 extends over 13 amino acids. DNA of the CDR3: TGTGCCAGTAGTATTGGTACAGCTTCACCCCTCCACTTT. Protein: CASSIGTASPLHF. The full variable domain, its missing parts supplied by reference TRBV19 and TRBJ1-6, is DGGITQSPKYLFRKEGQNVTLSCEQNLNHDAMYWYRQDPGQGLRLIYYSQIVNDFQKGDIAEGYSVSREKKESFPLTVTSAQKNPTAFYLCASSIGTASPLHFGNGTRLTVT.

As regards this clone: The junction departs from the called germline gene at one end, perhaps through a read error. The chain recombines TRBV7-7 with TRBJ2-7; D might be TRBD2 (5 bases). CDR1 and CDR2 (germline): SSHAT, FNYEAQ (reference sequence). The CDR3 contains 13 residues. CDR3 in DNA: TGTGCTAGCAGCTTAGACCGGGGCTACGAGCAGTACTTC. It is translated as CASSLDRGYEQYF.

This chain links TRBV30 with TRBJ1-4, with TRBD1 identical over 7 bases. Germline V gives CDR1 GTSNPN, CDR2 SVGIG (reference sequence). V shed 3 bases and J 4 bases; nucleotides not matched to a gene: 5. CDR3 length equals 14 residues. The CDR3 is CAWRVQGINEKLFF. The CDR3 nucleotides are TGTGCCTGGAGAGTACAGGGGATTAATGAAAAACTGTTTTTT.

By its share, this clone is medium-sized. CDR3 sequence reads: CSVEGGNGYTF. CDR3 sequence (DNA): TGCAGCGTTGAAGGGGGAAATGGCTACACCTTC. The chain couples TRBV29-1 to TRBJ1-2; D is uncertain. With 1 base removed from V and 6 bases from J, the gap between germline ends came to 6 bases. Germline CDR1 reads SQVTM; CDR2 reads ANQGSEA. The CDR3 covers 11 residues.

This sequence joins TRBV7-2 and TRBJ2-7; D is unclear. V was pared by 3 bases and J by 7 bases, with 16 bases between. Germline V gene lookup returns CDR1 SGHTA and CDR2 FQGNSA. The CDR3 covers 14 residues. The DNA of the CDR3 is TGTGCCAGCAGCTTCAGTGGACCTTCGCGGGAGCAGTACTTC. Amino acids: CASSFSGPSREQYF. Full variable domain (remainder filled in from reference TRBV7-2 and TRBJ2-7): GAGVSQSPSNKVTEKGKDVELRCDPISGHTALYWYRQSLGQGLEFLIYFQGNSAPDKSGLPSDRFSAERTGGSVSTLTIQRTQQEDSAVYLCASSFSGPSREQYFGPGTRLTVT.

The V gene is TRBV25-1, the J gene TRBJ2-3; D possibly corresponds to TRBD2 (6 bases). This CDR3 has 12 residues. Trimming took off 7 bases at V and 6 bases at J, with 11 bases between the two ends. CDR1 and CDR2 (germline): MGHDK, SYGVNS. The DNA of the CDR3 is TGTGCCAGCACCTCCGGAGGGGATACGCAGTATTTT. It codes for CASTSGGDTQYF.

The chain joins TRBV18 to TRBJ2-7; perhaps TRBD1 as D (5 bases). Germline V gene sequence: CDR1 KGHSH, CDR2 LQKENI. CDR3 length equals 14 residues. V lost 1 base and J lost 0, with 7 bases in between. The CDR3 loop reads CASSPQTDSYEQYF. The CDR3 nucleotides are TGTGCCAGCTCACCACAGACAGACTCCTACGAGCAGTACTTC.

This chain links TRBV19 with TRBJ1-5; TRBD1 is a possible D gene (5 bases). The CDR3 covers 12 residues. Trimming took 6 bases from V and 2 from J, leaving 5 bases between them. Germline V gene data show CDR1 as LNHDA and CDR2 as SQIVND (reference sequence). This CDR3 reads CASRGGNQPQHF. The DNA for the CDR3 is TGTGCCAGTAGAGGGGGCAATCAGCCCCAGCATTTT.

This chain links TRBV11-2 with TRBJ2-3, with D possibly being TRBD2 (6 bases). Germline-derived CDR1 and CDR2 are SGHAT and FQNNGV. The CDR3 extends over 15 amino acids. Trimming pared 1 base from V and 4 bases from J, leaving 12 bases between. The CDR3 nucleotides read TGTGCCAGCAGCTTAGTAGGCCTAGCGTCAGATACGCAGTATTTT. Translating it yields CASSLVGLASDTQYF.

This CDR3 reads CASSGTSNTEAFF. The CDR3 coding sequence is TGTGCCAGCTCCGGGACATCGAACACTGAAGCTTTCTTT. The V gene is TRBV18, the J gene TRBJ1-1; possible D gene TRBD1, 6 bases. Germline values: CDR1 KGHSH, CDR2 LQKENI. Trimming removed 6 bases from V and 1 base from J, with 9 bases in between. This CDR3 contains 13 residues.

This chain uses TRBV13 with TRBJ2-1; 8 nucleotides match TRBD1. Germline V gene lookup returns CDR1 PRHDT and CDR2 FYEKMQ (reference sequence). The CDR3 has 16 residues. Trimming removed 5 bases from V and 6 bases from J; junction bases left unmatched: 12. CDR3 region: CASSPRGQDYRNEQFF. CDR3 DNA sequence: TGTGCCAGCAGCCCCCGGGGACAGGATTACCGCAATGAGCAGTTCTTC.

The J gene is TRBJ1-5, the V gene TRBV7-6; D gene uncertain. The CDR3 length is 16 residues. The germline V gene has CDR1 SGHVS and CDR2 FNYEAQ. The V gene lost 1 base and the J gene lost 0 bases, with 10 bases spanning the gap. The CDR3 DNA is TGTGCCAGCAGCTTAGGTTACGGTGGTAGCAATCAGCCCCAGCATTTT. Amino acids: CASSLGYGGSNQPQHF.